Presented here are 14 T cell receptor beta chains from one specimen sequenced in a study of naive CD8 T cells in extremely preterm neonates. Data came from immunoSEQ multiplex PCR; TCRdb stores just in-frame clones and leaves some out. This sample has about 4,900 clones, with less than 98% found just once. Without labor or membrane rupture, elective cesareans at roughly 37-42 weeks supplied term cord blood. The sample comprised naive CD8+ T cells from cord blood. These receptors were collected from a newborn in good health.

DNA for the CDR3: TGCGCCAGCAGCCATTACAGCGGGGGAACCTACGAGCAGTACTTC. Translating it yields CASSHYSGGTYEQYF. The gene calls are TRBV4-3 and TRBJ2-7; 8 bases match TRBD2. The V gene end was trimmed by 3 bases and the J gene end by 2 bases; junction bases not matched to a gene: 6. This CDR3 comprises 15 residues. Germline-derived CDR1 and CDR2 are LGHNA and YSLEER.

Concerning this clone itself: Other DNA sequences in the same sample also yield this CDR3. The chain recombines TRBV7-3 with TRBJ2-3, with TRBD2 as a possible D gene (6 bases). Between the trimmed V and J ends, which lost 1 base and 2 bases, there was a span of 10 bases. This CDR3 is built from 15 residues. The germline CDR1 and CDR2 sequences are SGHTA and FQGTGA. For the CDR3, the DNA is TGTGCCAGCAGCTTAAGACTAGACGCCACAGATACGCAGTATTTT. Amino acid sequence: CASSLRLDATDTQYF. The variable domain in full, with the rest retrieved from reference TRBV7-3 and TRBJ2-3, is GAGVSQTPSNKVTEKGKYVELRCDPISGHTALYWYRQSLGQGPEFLIYFQGTGAADDSGLPNDRFFAVRPEGSVSTLKIQRTERGDSAVYLCASSLRLDATDTQYFGPGTRLTVL.

This sequence joins TRBV2 and TRBJ2-1; 9 bases agree with TRBD2. The germline V gene has CDR1 SNHLY and CDR2 FYNNEI. This CDR3 region has 21 residues. The junction had 23 bases not matched to a gene; V was cut back by 6 bases and J by 2 bases. The CDR3 loop is CASSPGTVYSGRPRAYNEQFF. The CDR3 DNA is TGTGCCAGCAGCCCCGGGACAGTTTATAGCGGGAGACCAAGGGCCTACAATGAGCAGTTCTTC. Drawing the rest from reference TRBV2 and TRBJ2-1, the complete variable domain is EPEVTQTPSHQVTQMGQEVILRCVPISNHLYFYWYRQILGQKVEFLVSFYNNEISEKSEIFDDQFSVERPDGSNFTLKIRSTKLEDSAMYFCASSPGTVYSGRPRAYNEQFFGPGTRLTVL.

The chain employs TRBV11-2 and TRBJ2-6; 11 bases are shared with TRBD1. This CDR3 has 17 residues. Trimming cost V 1 base and J 3 bases; bases outside gene matches: 2. The germline V gene encodes CDR1 SGHAT and CDR2 FQNNGV. The CDR3 coding sequence is TGTGCCAGCAGCTTAGGGGACAGGGGGTTTGGGGCCAACGTCCTGACTTTC. Its protein is CASSLGDRGFGANVLTF.

The J gene is TRBJ2-4, the V gene TRBV11-2; D is possibly TRBD1 (7 bases). V shed 5 bases and J shed 0 bases, with 17 bases lying between them. CDR1 is SGHAT, CDR2 FQNNGV, per germline. This CDR3 has 17 amino acids. The CDR3 reads CASSPRGQSLAKNIQYF. CDR3 coding DNA: TGTGCCAGCAGCCCGCGGGGACAGAGTTTAGCCAAAAACATTCAGTACTTC.

Only one count was recorded for this clone. V usage is TRBV27 and J usage is TRBJ1-6; possibly TRBD1 for D (5 bases). Trimming cost V 5 bases and J 0 bases, with 11 bases left between them. Germline CDR1 and CDR2: MNHEY and SMNVEV (reference sequence). The CDR3 is 16 residues long. This CDR3 is CASSTRQFSYNSPLHF. DNA for the CDR3: TGTGCCAGCAGTACCCGACAGTTCTCCTATAATTCACCCCTCCACTTT.

The gene calls are TRBV6-4 and TRBJ1-2, with D maybe TRBD1 (6 bases). Trimming cost V 2 bases and J 7 bases, with 17 bases left between them. This CDR3 spans 15 amino acids. Germline V gene sequence: CDR1 MRHNA, CDR2 SNTAGT. CDR3 nucleotides: TGTGCCAGCAGTGACCCCGAACAGGGCCGGCGTGGCTACACCTTC. This gives the protein CASSDPEQGRRGYTF.

This chain uses TRBV15 with TRBJ2-3; D is perhaps TRBD1 (6 bases). CDR1 is LNHNV, CDR2 YYDKDF, per germline (reference sequence). The germline V and J ends were trimmed by 5 bases and 3 bases, with 12 bases remaining between them. The CDR3 is 14 residues long. In DNA form, the CDR3 reads TGTGCCACCAGCGATCAGGGGTATACAGATACGCAGTATTTT. This sequence encodes CATSDQGYTDTQYF.

Notes on this clone: The junction departs from the called germline gene at one end, perhaps through a read error. The chain is built from TRBV7-7 and TRBJ2-3; 14 nucleotides match TRBD2. CDR3 length: 17 amino acids. CDR1 is SSHAT, CDR2 FNYEAQ, per germline (reference sequence). DNA of the CDR3: TGTGCTAGCAGCTTAGGGACTAGCGGGAGTCCCACAGATACGCAGTATTTT. Protein: CASSLGTSGSPTDTQYF.

The chain recombines TRBV7-2 with TRBJ2-3; D is uncertain. This CDR3 has 15 residues. V lost 2 bases and J 1 base, leaving 10 bases between the germline ends. Germline V gene data show CDR1 as SGHTA and CDR2 as FQGNSA. The CDR3 sequence is CASSLTRSGTDTQYF. CDR3 nucleotide sequence: TGTGCCAGCAGCTTAACGCGGAGCGGCACAGATACGCAGTATTTT.

The chain links TRBV19 to TRBJ2-1; the match to TRBD2 covers 12 bases. The CDR3 contains 15 residues. The V and J ends lost 3 bases and 7 bases, in that order; junction bases with no gene match: 4. Germline V gene data show CDR1 as LNHDA and CDR2 as SQIVND (reference sequence). In DNA form, the CDR3 reads TGTGCCAGTAGTATGTGGCTAGCGGGAGGGAATGAGCAGTTCTTC. It is translated as CASSMWLAGGNEQFF.

The genes are TRBV11-2 and TRBJ2-3; 8 bases line up with TRBD1. The V segment lost 5 bases and the J segment 1 base; nucleotides outside the gene matches: 2. CDR3 size: 14 residues. Germline V lookup: CDR1 SGHAT, CDR2 FQNNGV. The CDR3 spells CASSQTGGTDTQYF. CDR3 coding DNA: TGTGCCAGCAGCCAGACAGGGGGCACAGATACGCAGTATTTT.

This clone was observed once. The chain recombines TRBV27 with TRBJ2-5, with 12 bases lining up with TRBD2. This CDR3 has 15 amino acids. Germline CDR1 and CDR2: MNHEY and SMNVEV (reference sequence). Losses at the gene ends were 2 bases for V and 2 bases for J; bases not matched to a gene: 0. In nucleotides, the CDR3 is TGTGCCAGCAGTTTACTAGCGGGAGGGCAAGAGACCCAGTACTTC. Its protein is CASSLLAGGQETQYF.

CDR3 coding DNA: TGTGCCAGCAGGCTTATGTGGGGCGCCGACGAGCAGTACTTC. This sequence encodes CASRLMWGADEQYF. The chain uses TRBV7-8 and TRBJ2-5, with a tentative D call TRBD1 (5 bases). The DNA matches TRBJ2-7 better at its end, which makes the J call doubtful. Germline CDR1 and CDR2: SGHVS and FQNEAQ. This CDR3 has 14 residues.